These 8 T cell receptor beta chains were sequenced from one sample in a study of human CD8 memory T cell subsets. By UMI-labeled 5' RACE, the TCR beta libraries were made. TCRdb re-called the 5' RACE reads; one entry per CDR3 protein, DNA not given. The listing records about 10,000 distinct CDR3 sequences. The sequenced sample was CD8+ stem-like memory T cells (TSCM and TCM) sorted from PBMCs. Subset of the sample: stem-like memory CD8 T cells (TSTEM), CCR7+ PD-1- TIGIT-. These receptors were obtained from a human donor in good health.

This sequence joins TRBV4-3 and TRBJ1-4. Germline values: CDR1 LGHNA, CDR2 YSLEER. The CDR3 loop spans 16 amino acids. The CDR3 loop reads CASSQDLGGGGEKLFF.

V gene TRBV20-1 combines with J gene TRBJ1-4; TCRdb picks TRBD1, but there is no DNA to check that call. The length of the CDR3 is 14 residues. Germline V gene lookup returns CDR1 DFQATT and CDR2 SNEGSKA (reference sequence). CDR3 residues: CSAHERDSNEKLFF.

The gene calls are TRBV15 and TRBJ2-3; without DNA, the TCRdb call of TRBD2 cannot be checked. Per the germline V gene, CDR1 is LNHNV and CDR2 is YYDKDF (reference sequence). The CDR3 contains 15 residues. Here the CDR3 reads CATSRELAGTDTQYF.

The V gene is TRBV2, the J gene TRBJ2-5; the TRBD2 assignment by TCRdb is unverifiable without DNA. The CDR3 is 15 residues long. Germline V CDR1 and CDR2: SNHLY, FYNNEI. CDR3: CASSEMDREAETQYF.

This clonotype counts as medium-sized (0.01 to 0.1%) by frequency. The chain is built from TRBV29-1 and TRBJ1-2; the D call from TCRdb, TRBD1, cannot be confirmed without DNA. Germline V gene lookup returns CDR1 SQVTM and CDR2 ANQGSEA. The CDR3 is 17 amino acids. The CDR3: CSVDPDRASDRNYGYTF.

By frequency, this clonotype is medium-sized (0.01 to 0.1%). V is TRBV30 and J is TRBJ2-7. The CDR3 is 11 amino acids. CDR1 and CDR2 (germline): GTSNPN, SVGIG (reference sequence). The CDR3: CAWSQVGEQYF.

The chain has TRBV5-6 and TRBJ2-7. The CDR3 is 12 residues long. Germline V gene sequence: CDR1 SGHDT, CDR2 YYEEEE. CDR3 residues: CASSFYSYEQYF.

CDR3 sequence reads: CASSYSIWDIHSNQPQHF. J is TRBJ1-5 and V is TRBV6-2 or TRBV6-3; with no DNA, the TCRdb D assignment of TRBD1 cannot be verified. CDR3 size: 18 residues. Germline V CDR1 and CDR2: MNHEY, SVGEGT.